This T cell receptor (beta chain) was identified during a study of blood T cell repertoires in COVID-19. Study in general: Sites across the United States, Italy and Spain contributed samples from acute and convalescent COVID-19. T cells, B-cell-depleted T cells, or PBMCs provided the cDNA or gDNA that served as material.

Under the authors' procedure: Amplification from reference gene primers served as the basis for estimated nucleated cell counts. The method was immunoSEQ multiplex PCR; TCRdb's version includes in-frame clones alone and lacks a portion of them. That table is the source of V, J and clone size, and D and trimming were worked out from the DNA. The sample has roughly 250,000 clones, 70% to 90% seen once. This receptor was taken from a man aged 40-55 years with acute or convalescent COVID-19. The sample was peripheral blood.

This CDR3 is CASTFETVPEKLFF. DNA for the CDR3: TGTGCCAGCACGTTTGAGACAGTACCTGAAAAACTGTTTTTT. This sequence joins TRBV6-5 and TRBJ1-4; D is perhaps TRBD1 (5 bases). The length of the CDR3 is 14 residues. Per the germline V gene, CDR1 is MNHEY and CDR2 is SVGAGI. Trimming shortened V by 7 bases and J by 7 bases, and 16 bases separated the two germline ends.